This is a list of T cell receptor beta chains from one sample in a study of blood T cell repertoires in COVID-19. Profiled with immunoSEQ multiplex PCR; TCRdb holds only in-frame clones, not every one. This table has roughly 220,000 clones, around 84% appearing once. Specimen: peripheral blood. The receptors originated from a man aged 30 to 45 with active or convalescent COVID-19. CDR3s include the opening cysteine and the closing phenylalanine or tryptophan. A D gene is named only where the DNA matches it firmly. A row's size may be missing; if present it is once, few, many or a size class.

V,J,D,size,CDR3,DNA
TRBV6-5,TRBJ1-2,.,.,CAIEDTNYGYTF,TGTGCCATAGAAGACACTAACTATGGCTACACCTTC
TRBV3-1/TRBV3-2,TRBJ1-1,.,.,CASSSRTANTEAFF,TGTGCCAGCTCGTCCCGGACAGCGAACACTGAAGCTTTCTTT
TRBV7-8,TRBJ2-2,.,.,CASSLGSFGNTGELFF,TGTGCCAGCAGCCTTGGGAGCTTTGGGAACACCGGGGAGCTGTTTTTT
TRBV27,TRBJ2-6,TRBD1,.,CASSQGFRGQAPWGANVLTF,TGTGCCAGCAGTCAGGGGTTTAGGGGACAGGCCCCTTGGGGGGCCAACGTCCTGACTTTC
TRBV7-8,TRBJ1-1,.,.,CASSLGQGLEAFF,TGTGCCAGCAGCTTAGGCCAAGGACTCGAAGCTTTCTTT
TRBV11-2,TRBJ2-1,TRBD2,.,CASRYGGREGNNEQFF,TGTGCCAGCAGATACGGGGGGCGGGAGGGGAACAATGAGCAGTTCTTC
TRBV5-1,TRBJ1-1,TRBD1,.,CASSLGQGRRNEAFF,TGCGCCAGCAGCTTGGGACAGGGGCGCCGGAATGAAGCTTTCTTT
TRBV10-3,TRBJ2-1,.,.,CAISEGFGGNEQFF,TGTGCCATCAGTGAGGGTTTTGGGGGGAATGAGCAGTTCTTC
TRBV20-1,TRBJ2-7,.,.,CSASWRGYEQYF,TGCAGTGCTAGTTGGAGAGGGTACGAGCAGTACTTC
TRBV11-2,TRBJ2-5,TRBD2,.,CASSHAGERLQETQYF,TGTGCCAGCAGCCACGCGGGGGAGCGATTACAAGAGACCCAGTACTTC
TRBV5-1,TRBJ2-7,.,large,CASSLGTTRPYEQYF,TGCGCCAGCAGTCTCGGGACAACTCGACCTTACGAGCAGTACTTC
TRBV7-2,TRBJ2-3,.,.,CASSPPYSGASTDTQYF,TGTGCCAGCAGCCCCCCTTATAGCGGCGCTAGCACAGATACGCAGTATTTT
TRBV7-9,TRBJ1-1,.,.,CASSYDTDTEAFF,TGTGCCAGCAGCTATGACACCGACACTGAAGCTTTCTTT
TRBV6-2/TRBV6-3,TRBJ2-1,.,.,CASSYSIAGKAYNEQFF,TGTGCCAGCAGTTACTCGATTGCCGGGAAAGCCTACAATGAGCAGTTCTTC
TRBV19,TRBJ2-2,.,.,CASGWQGSTGELFF,TGTGCCAGTGGGTGGCAGGGGAGCACCGGGGAGCTGTTTTTT
TRBV29-1,TRBJ2-3,TRBD2,.,CSVEGLAGPLGSTDTQYF,TGCAGCGTTGAAGGACTAGCGGGCCCTTTGGGGAGCACAGATACGCAGTATTTT
TRBV18,TRBJ1-2,.,few,CASSLQVGHPNYGYTF,TGTGCCAGCTCCCTCCAAGTGGGGCACCCTAACTATGGCTACACCTTC
TRBV7-9,TRBJ2-7,TRBD1,.,CASSPAGGIEQYF,TGTGCCAGCAGCCCCGCAGGGGGCATAGAGCAGTACTTC
TRBV16,TRBJ1-4,.,.,CASSQSLREDEKLFF,TGTGCCAGCAGCCAATCACTGAGGGAGGATGAAAAACTGTTTTTT
TRBV3-1/TRBV3-2,TRBJ1-5,.,few,CASSRQNQPQHF,TGTGCCAGCAGCCGACAGAATCAGCCCCAGCATTTT
TRBV6-2/TRBV6-3,TRBJ2-3,TRBD2,.,CASSRLAGGEDTQYF,TGTGCCAGCAGTCGACTAGCGGGAGGTGAAGATACGCAGTATTTT
TRBV5-4,TRBJ2-1,.,.,CASSLDGAGYNEQFF,TGTGCCAGCAGCTTGGACGGAGCGGGCTACAATGAGCAGTTCTTC
TRBV9,TRBJ2-2,.,.,CASSVGSSTGELFF,TGTGCCAGCAGCGTAGGATCTAGCACCGGGGAGCTGTTTTTT
TRBV27,TRBJ1-2,TRBD1,.,CASRQGARKDGYTF,TGTGCCAGCAGACAGGGGGCGAGGAAGGATGGCTACACCTTC
TRBV6-5,TRBJ1-2,TRBD1,.,CASSAPGQGTGGYTF,TGTGCCAGCAGCGCCCCGGGACAGGGGACGGGAGGCTACACCTTC
TRBV10-3,TRBJ2-7,TRBD2,.,CATSPSSGTSHEQYF,TGTGCCACCTCGCCTTCTAGCGGGACTTCTCACGAGCAGTACTTC
TRBV3-1/TRBV3-2,TRBJ2-2,TRBD1,.,CASSRGHLGGGTGELFF,TGTGCCAGCAGCCGGGGTCATCTAGGGGGCGGCACCGGGGAGCTGTTTTTT
TRBV7-2,TRBJ2-2,.,.,CASNRRLTGELFF,TGTGCCAGCAATCGGCGGCTCACCGGGGAGCTGTTTTTT
TRBV28,TRBJ2-1,TRBD2,.,CASSPFGLAGKSSYNEQFF,TGTGCCAGCAGTCCGTTTGGACTAGCGGGCAAAAGCTCCTACAATGAGCAGTTCTTC
TRBV2,TRBJ2-5,.,.,CASSEAARYQETQYF,TGTGCCAGCAGTGAAGCTGCGAGATATCAAGAGACCCAGTACTTC
TRBV28,TRBJ1-5,.,.,CASSPGGGEPQHF,TGTGCCAGCAGTCCGGGTGGGGGGGAGCCCCAGCATTTT
TRBV6-1,TRBJ2-5,TRBD2,.,CASSETSGRLETQYF,TGTGCCAGCAGTGAGACTAGCGGGAGGTTAGAGACCCAGTACTTC
TRBV5-1,TRBJ1-5,.,.,CASSLAPRDGPQHF,TGCGCCAGCAGCTTGGCCCCGCGGGACGGGCCCCAGCATTTT
TRBV19,TRBJ1-2,.,.,CASRPGGINNYGYTF,TGTGCCAGTAGACCTGGAGGGATTAATAACTATGGCTACACCTTC
TRBV27,TRBJ2-6,.,.,CASSLWTQGANVLTF,TGTGCCAGCAGTTTGTGGACTCAGGGGGCCAACGTCCTGACTTTC
TRBV5-4,TRBJ1-2,TRBD1,.,CASSLAGGPYGYTF,TGTGCCAGCAGCTTGGCAGGGGGCCCCTATGGCTACACCTTC
TRBV27,TRBJ2-7,TRBD2,.,CASAAERGGLYEQYF,TGTGCCAGTGCGGCCGAGCGGGGGGGCTTGTACGAGCAGTACTTC
TRBV28,TRBJ2-7,TRBD1,.,CASSRGQGRTQAEQYF,TGTGCCAGCAGCCGTGGACAGGGACGGACCCAGGCCGAGCAGTACTTC
TRBV6-5,TRBJ2-7,.,.,CASSKAWGRYEQYF,TGTGCCAGCTCGAAGGCGTGGGGGCGATACGAGCAGTACTTC
TRBV5-4,TRBJ2-7,.,many,CASSPQSGAKRYEQYF,TGTGCCAGCAGCCCACAAAGCGGCGCGAAGCGCTACGAGCAGTACTTC
TRBV6-1,TRBJ2-1,TRBD2,.,CASSEKWGGGQNNEQFF,TGTGCCAGCAGTGAAAAGTGGGGGGGAGGGCAAAACAATGAGCAGTTCTTC